A selection of T cell receptor beta chains follows, all from one sample in a study of blood T cell repertoires in COVID-19. Assay: immunoSEQ multiplex PCR; the TCRdb copy retains only in-frame clones and omits some. The repertoire holds roughly 39,000 clones, with about 85% as singletons. Sequenced: peripheral blood. These receptors all come from a woman of 80 years or more with active COVID-19. Each CDR3 is given with its conserved first and last residue.

V gene	J gene	CDR3 protein
TRBV6-5	TRBJ1-5	CASSTGRFGQPQHF
TRBV7-2	TRBJ2-5	CASSLSGDQETQYF
TRBV28	TRBJ1-2	CASSLDGNYGYTF
TRBV6-2/TRBV6-3	TRBJ1-5	CASSYLAGDPITRRNQPQHF
TRBV5-1	TRBJ2-7	CASSLGQGAQYEQYF
TRBV15	TRBJ2-1	CATSKLAGGQDEQFF
TRBV3-1/TRBV3-2	TRBJ1-6	CASSQEETGARYNSPLHF
TRBV5-8	TRBJ1-4	CASSLGQRNEKLFF
TRBV4-3	TRBJ1-6	CASSQGPGRNSPLHF
TRBV9	TRBJ2-1	CASSEKAGGRDEQFF
TRBV27	TRBJ1-2	CASSLTTGNYGYTF
TRBV28	TRBJ2-7	CASRLSGGRGEQYF
TRBV5-1	TRBJ1-4	CASSSRQGEEKLFF
TRBV7-2	TRBJ2-5	CASSLSSVETQYF
TRBV24-1	TRBJ2-1	CATSPAGALYNEQFF
TRBV29-1	TRBJ2-7	CSVPRSDGRGYEQYF
TRBV1	TRBJ2-1	CTSSQEVLRSGGAFFEQFF
TRBV5-5	TRBJ2-2	CASSLAGYGELFF
TRBV5-5	TRBJ2-2	CASSQQIGQGTYGELFF
TRBV9	TRBJ2-3	CASSEGPNRPDTQYF
TRBV6-1	TRBJ1-5	CASSESDRGNQPQHF
TRBV5-4	TRBJ1-2	CASSLPGTGKGGYTF